This entry lists 24 T cell receptor beta chains sequenced from one sample in a study of T cells in women clearing cervical HPV infection. Profiling relied on immunoSEQ multiplex PCR, and the TCRdb table lists in-frame clones only, not all of them. In total, the table holds tens of thousands of clones. What was sequenced was blood buffy coat. Receptors were obtained from a woman between 18 and 75 years old with a cervical HPV16 infection that either progressed to CIN3+ or cleared (not recorded which).

As concerns this clone: The read ends 3 residues shy of where the CDR3 ends; the end is completed using the germline J gene. The chain has TRBV18 and TRBJ2-3; no definite D call. This CDR3 contains 16 residues. Germline CDR1 KGHSH, CDR2 LQKENI. V was pared by 0 bases and J by 0 bases, with 10 bases between. CDR3 sequence reads: CASSPPNRASTDTQYF. The sequenced CDR3 bases are TGTGCCAGCTCACCACCAAACCGAGCTAGCACAGATACG.

Remarks on this clone: The read finishes 3 residues shy of the CDR3 end, and the germline J gene is used to complete it. The chain couples TRBV4-2 to TRBJ2-3; tentatively, D is TRBD2 (5 bases). The germline V gene encodes CDR1 LGHNA and CDR2 YNFKEQ. The CDR3 has 17 amino acids. The V gene lost 2 bases and the J gene lost 6 bases, with 21 bases spanning the gap. CDR3 bases read: TGTGCCAGCAGCCAATCACCTACTAGGAGAATCGTCGATACG. Translating gives CASSQSPTRRIVDT. From start to end, the CDR3 is CASSQSPTRRIVDTQYF.

Details on this clone: The read terminates 3 residues ahead of where the CDR3 ends, so the germline J gene completes it. The chain carries TRBV6-2 or TRBV6-3 and TRBJ2-1; D is uncertain. The CDR3 is 17 amino acids. In germline, CDR1 is MNHEY, CDR2 SVGEGT. With 0 bases removed from V and 4 bases from J, the gap between germline ends came to 16 bases. CDR3 protein: CASSYSGLPSRYNEQFF. The DNA read from the CDR3 is TGTGCCAGCAGTTACTCAGGTCTTCCCTCGAGGTACAATGAG.

Concerning this clone itself: The read halts 3 residues ahead of the CDR3 end, with the missing end drawn from the germline J gene. V usage is TRBV5-5 and J usage is TRBJ2-7; 10 bases align to TRBD1. CDR1 is SGHKS and CDR2 is YYEKEE in the germline V gene (reference sequence). Trimming took 4 bases from V and 2 from J; bases not matched to a gene: 6. The CDR3 extends over 15 amino acids. Partial CDR3 DNA: TGTGCCAGCAGCACCGGGACAGGGGTCACCTACGAG. It translates to CASSTGTGVTYE. The entire CDR3 protein is CASSTGTGVTYEQYF.

The CDR3 sequence is CASSGQGIDDYTF. The part of the CDR3 DNA that was read is TGTGCCAGCTCCGGACAGGGGATAGACGAC. J is TRBJ1-2 and V is TRBV18, with 9 nucleotides matching TRBD1. The read ends 3 residues shy of where the CDR3 ends; the end is completed using the germline J gene. Germline V CDR1 and CDR2: KGHSH, LQKENI. CDR3 length: 13 amino acids.

As to this clone: The read is 3 residues too short to cover the CDR3 end, so that end is filled in from the germline J gene. The rearrangement links TRBV11-2 to TRBJ2-1; D uncertain. V was shortened by 4 bases and J by 0 bases, with 10 bases between the two germline ends. Germline values: CDR1 SGHAT, CDR2 FQNNGV. The CDR3 runs 15 residues. The sequenced part of the CDR3 DNA is TGTGCCAGCAGCTCCAGTATGAGCTCCTACAATGAG. Its translation: CASSSSMSSYNE. The whole CDR3 sequence is CASSSSMSSYNEQFF.

With regard to this clone: The missing CDR3 end, 3 residues past where the read stops, is filled in from the germline J gene. V and J are TRBV20-1 and TRBJ2-4; D not certain. The CDR3 sequence is 14 residues long. V lost 5 bases and J 1 base, leaving 12 bases between the germline ends. Germline V gene data show CDR1 as DFQATT and CDR2 as SNEGSKA (reference sequence). This CDR3 reads CSAPQLTAKNIQYF. The DNA read from the CDR3 is TGCAGTGCTCCGCAACTAACCGCCAAAAACATT.

To note about this clone: The read comes to an end 3 residues before the CDR3 does, leaving the germline J gene to fill in the end. The chain couples TRBV20-1 to TRBJ2-1; TRBD2 might be the D (5 bases). This CDR3 spans 15 amino acids. V was clipped by 6 bases and J by 0 bases, with 15 bases between them. From germline, CDR1 is DFQATT and CDR2 SNEGSKA (reference sequence). The DNA read from the CDR3 is TGCAGTGCCCCCAAATTAACTAGCTCCTACAATGAG. This codes for CSAPKLTSSYNE. The whole CDR3 sequence reads CSAPKLTSSYNEQFF.

Worth noting for this clone: The read ends 3 residues early relative to the CDR3; the germline J gene fills the gap. This chain uses TRBV5-4 with TRBJ2-3, with a tentative D call TRBD1 (5 bases). Germline CDR1 and CDR2: SGHNT and YYREEE (reference sequence). The CDR3 runs to 14 residues. CDR3: CASSFQGGKETQYF. The CDR3 bases that were read are TGTGCCAGCAGCTTCCAGGGTGGCAAAGAGACG. The variable domain in full, with the rest retrieved from reference TRBV5-4 and TRBJ2-3, is ETGVTQSPTHLIKTRGQQVTLRCSSQSGHNTVSWYQQALGQGPQFIFQYYREEENGRGNFPPRFSGLQFPNYSSELNVNALELDDSALYLCASSFQGGKETQYFGPGTRLTVL.

A note on this clone: The read is 3 residues too short to cover the CDR3 end, so that end is filled in from the germline J gene. This chain links TRBV20-1 with TRBJ2-1; TRBD2 agrees at 10 bases. Unmatched junction bases numbered 4, after V lost 1 base and J lost 4 bases. The germline V gene has CDR1 DFQATT and CDR2 SNEGSKA (reference sequence). CDR3 length equals 15 residues. The DNA read from the CDR3 is TGCAGTGCTAGAGTCACTAGCGGGGAATACAATGAG. Its protein product is CSARVTSGEYNE. The CDR3 as a whole reads CSARVTSGEYNEQFF.

With respect to this clone: The read comes to an end 3 residues before the CDR3 does, leaving the germline J gene to fill in the end. V and J are TRBV19 and TRBJ2-7, with 11 bases matching TRBD2. Germline V gives CDR1 LNHDA, CDR2 SQIVND (reference sequence). This CDR3 comprises 17 residues. Losses at the gene ends were 5 bases for V and 4 bases for J; bases not matched to a gene: 13. The sequenced part of the CDR3 DNA is TGTGCCAGTAGTCTCGGGGGGAGACTAGCGGGACGTTACGAG. Its protein product is CASSLGGRLAGRYE. From start to end, the CDR3 is CASSLGGRLAGRYEQYF.

A remark on this clone: The read ends 3 residues shy of where the CDR3 ends; the end is completed using the germline J gene. The rearrangement joins TRBV20-1 to TRBJ1-1; possible D gene TRBD1, 6 bases. V was clipped by 4 bases and J by 0 bases, with 15 bases between them. Germline V gene sequence: CDR1 DFQATT, CDR2 SNEGSKA (reference sequence). The CDR3 has 15 amino acids. The CDR3 spells CSAKSRDTLNTEAFF. The CDR3 bases that were read are TGCAGTGCTAAGTCCCGGGACACTCTGAACACTGAA.

With respect to this clone: From the germline J gene comes the end of the CDR3, since the read stops 3 residues before it. J is TRBJ1-2 and V is TRBV2; 9 nucleotides agree with TRBD1. Germline values: CDR1 SNHLY, CDR2 FYNNEI. This CDR3 spans 13 amino acids. Incomplete CDR3 DNA: TGTGCCAGCAGAGATGACCGGGACAGGGAT. Translated: CASRDDRDRD. The complete CDR3 protein is CASRDDRDRDYTF.

With respect to this clone: The CDR3 extends 3 residues past the end of the read, so its final part is completed from the germline J gene. V gene TRBV13 combines with J gene TRBJ2-1; D might be TRBD1 (5 bases). The CDR3 loop spans 14 amino acids. V lost 5 bases and J 5 bases, leaving 13 bases between the germline ends. Germline V CDR1 and CDR2: PRHDT, FYEKMQ (reference sequence). The CDR3 DNA, read in part, is TGTGCCAGCAGCAGAGAGGACAACCACAATGAG. Protein: CASSREDNHNE. The CDR3 as a whole reads CASSREDNHNEQFF.

A word on this clone: The read finishes 3 residues shy of the CDR3 end, and the germline J gene is used to complete it. This rearrangement joins TRBV20-1 to TRBJ1-2; unclear D gene. Looked up from germline, CDR1 is DFQATT and CDR2 is SNEGSKA (reference sequence). V dropped 6 bases and J dropped 6 bases, with 26 bases sitting between them. This CDR3 has 16 amino acids. Incomplete CDR3 DNA: TGCAGTGCCAACCCCGGGGTGGCGGCGAGGTTGAATGGC. It codes for CSANPGVAARLNG. The CDR3, in full, reads CSANPGVAARLNGYTF.

Remarks on this clone: The observed sequence ends 3 residues before the CDR3 terminus, with the missing tail filled in from the germline J gene. The V and J genes are TRBV7-9 and TRBJ1-2; possible D gene TRBD1, 5 bases. Germline V CDR1 and CDR2: SEHNR, FQNEAQ (reference sequence). CDR3 length: 15 residues. The sequenced CDR3 bases are TGTGCCAGCAGACTGACCGGGACTAGCGGCAATGAC. Protein product: CASRLTGTSGND. From start to end, the CDR3 is CASRLTGTSGNDYTF.

As regards this clone: The read is 3 residues too short to cover the CDR3 end, so that end is filled in from the germline J gene. The gene calls are TRBV11-1 and TRBJ1-3; D ambiguous. The germline gives CDR1 SGHAT, CDR2 FQDESV (reference sequence). The CDR3 sequence is 14 residues long. The ends were cut back, 1 base at V and 0 bases at J, with 4 bases in the middle. The DNA read from the CDR3 is TGTGCCAGCAGCTTAGGACTCTCTGGAAACACC. It is translated as CASSLGLSGNT. The whole CDR3 region reads CASSLGLSGNTIYF.

As regards this clone: Read data end 3 residues before the CDR3 end; the end is taken from the germline J gene. This chain uses TRBV5-1 with TRBJ2-3; 7 nucleotides agree with TRBD1. In germline, CDR1 is SGHRS, CDR2 YFSETQ. The CDR3 extends over 13 amino acids. CDR3 sequence reads: CASSLGGAETQYF. The DNA read from the CDR3 is TGCGCCAGCAGCCTAGGGGGCGCCGAGACG.

About this clone itself: The read gets to within 3 residues of the CDR3 end, and the germline J gene fills in the rest. The rearrangement joins TRBV20-1 to TRBJ2-2, with D tentatively TRBD1 (5 bases). The ends were cut back, 0 bases at V and 6 bases at J, with 8 bases in the middle. CDR3 length: 13 amino acids. The germline V gene encodes CDR1 DFQATT and CDR2 SNEGSKA (reference sequence). Here the CDR3 reads CSARESRAGELFF. The CDR3 bases that were read are TGCAGTGCTAGAGAGTCCAGGGCCGGGGAG.

To note about this clone: The read is 3 residues too short to cover the CDR3 end, so that end is filled in from the germline J gene. The genes are TRBV2 and TRBJ1-6; tentative D call: TRBD1 (6 bases). Trimming left V 7 bases short and J 9 bases short, with 16 bases between. This CDR3 contains 14 residues. Per the germline V gene, CDR1 is SNHLY and CDR2 is FYNNEI. Partial CDR3 DNA: TGTGCCAGCATTATGGGACAACCGAGTTCACCC. It codes for CASIMGQPSSP. The CDR3 in full is CASIMGQPSSPLHF.

Notes on this clone: With the read ending 3 residues before the CDR3 end, the germline J gene is used to fill in that end. The chain combines TRBV19 with TRBJ1-1; possibly TRBD1 for D (6 bases). The V gene's germline CDR1 is LNHDA and CDR2 SQIVND (reference sequence). CDR3 length: 14 amino acids. Trimming cost V 6 bases and J 3 bases, with 14 bases left between them. The CDR3 sequence is CASRPGHRDTEAFF. The DNA read from the CDR3 is TGTGCCAGTAGACCAGGACACAGGGACACTGAA.

To note about this clone: The read terminates 3 residues before the CDR3 end, so the remaining end is supplied by the germline J gene. The V call is TRBV19, the J call TRBJ2-7, with TRBD2 matching 7 bases. Trimming cost V 4 bases and J 6 bases; bases outside gene matches: 3. The V gene's germline CDR1 is LNHDA and CDR2 SQIVND (reference sequence). The CDR3 runs 12 residues. The CDR3 is CASSTWGGEQYF. The sequenced CDR3 bases are TGTGCCAGTAGTACCTGGGGGGGCGAG.

As for this clone: The read gets to within 3 residues of the CDR3 end, and the germline J gene fills in the rest. This sequence joins TRBV7-6 and TRBJ2-6, with D maybe TRBD1 (5 bases). V lost 4 bases and J lost 2, with 6 bases in between. The length of the CDR3 is 14 residues. Germline CDR1 reads SGHVS; CDR2 reads FNYEAQ. CDR3 DNA (partial): TGTGCCAGCAGCTCGGACACTGGGGCCAACGTC. Protein product: CASSSDTGANV. The CDR3 in its entirety is CASSSDTGANVLTF.

About this clone itself: The read stops 3 residues short of the end of the CDR3; the missing end is completed from the germline J gene. The chain combines TRBV2 with TRBJ1-1; TRBD1 matches 11 bases. V lost 9 bases, J lost 7 bases, and 7 bases stayed unmatched. This CDR3 has 13 amino acids. Germline V CDR1 and CDR2: SNHLY, FYNNEI. CDR3 bases read: TGTGCCAGAACTGGACAGGGGGCAGGTGAA. This codes for CARTGQGAGE. The full CDR3 sequence reads CARTGQGAGEAFF.